Below, 16 T cell receptor beta chains from the same sample are listed, as sequenced in a study of blood T cell repertoires in COVID-19. The assay was immunoSEQ multiplex PCR, and TCRdb's table has in-frame clones only and misses some. The data show roughly 24,000 clones, approximately 85% seen once. Input material: peripheral blood. All receptors come from a man aged 70-80 years in a cohort sampled during active COVID-19.

This rearrangement joins TRBV5-1 to TRBJ2-7, with 10 bases fitting TRBD2. From germline, CDR1 is SGHRS and CDR2 YFSETQ. The ends lost 4 bases at V and 2 bases at J; junction bases unmatched: 6. The CDR3 extends over 15 amino acids. CDR3 protein: CASSGGTSAAYEQYF. CDR3 DNA sequence: TGCGCCAGCAGCGGAGGGACTAGCGCGGCCTACGAGCAGTACTTC.

The chain employs TRBV15 and TRBJ2-5; 13 bases fit TRBD2. The CDR3 length is 16 residues. The junction had 2 bases not matched to a gene; V was cut back by 0 bases and J by 4 bases. The V gene's germline CDR1 is LNHNV and CDR2 YYDKDF (reference sequence). The CDR3 bases are TGTGCCACCAGCAGAGATAGGACTAGCGGGAGAGAGACCCAGTACTTC. Translating gives CATSRDRTSGRETQYF.

Only one count was recorded for this clone. The rearrangement links TRBV5-6 to TRBJ1-1, with 9 bases matching TRBD1. The V segment lost 6 bases and the J segment 4 bases; nucleotides outside the gene matches: 10. This CDR3 comprises 15 residues. The germline V gene encodes CDR1 SGHDT and CDR2 YYEEEE. This CDR3 reads CASTGQGGLRTEAFF. In nucleotides, the CDR3 is TGTGCCAGCACGGGACAGGGTGGTCTTCGCACTGAAGCTTTCTTT.

The chain carries TRBV2 and TRBJ1-1, with 7 bases fitting TRBD1. The junction had 6 bases not matched to a gene; V was cut back by 5 bases and J by 6 bases. This CDR3 has 13 residues. CDR1 and CDR2 (germline): SNHLY, FYNNEI. This chain's CDR3 is CASSPRGTAEAFF. CDR3 bases: TGTGCCAGCAGTCCCCGGGGGACAGCTGAAGCTTTCTTT.

The chain joins TRBV6-5 to TRBJ1-1, with no clear D. The CDR3 is made up of 11 amino acids. Germline V CDR1 and CDR2: MNHEY, SVGAGI. The germline V and J ends were trimmed by 11 bases and 2 bases, with 9 bases remaining between them. The CDR3 protein is CAAHRNTEAFF. CDR3 nucleotides: TGTGCCGCGCATCGAAACACTGAAGCTTTCTTT.

This sequence joins TRBV7-6 and TRBJ1-1; D is possibly TRBD1 (5 bases). Germline loops: CDR1 SGHVS, CDR2 FNYEAQ. The CDR3 length is 15 residues. Trimming shortened V by 5 bases and J by 0 bases, and 13 bases separated the two germline ends. The DNA of the CDR3 is TGTGCCAGCAGCCAACAGGCAGCCTTGAACACTGAAGCTTTCTTT. Amino acids: CASSQQAALNTEAFF.

V is TRBV12-3 or TRBV12-4 and J is TRBJ2-3; D might be TRBD2 (6 bases). V was cut by 6 bases and J by 5 bases, with 12 bases left in between. CDR3 length: 13 residues. The CDR3 nucleotides are TGTGCCAGCAGCTCCAGGACTAAAGATACGCAGTATTTT. This sequence encodes CASSSRTKDTQYF.

J is TRBJ2-1 and V is TRBV7-9, with no clear D. CDR3 size: 13 residues. The V end was cut by 1 base, the J end by 9 bases, with 10 bases between. Germline lookup yields CDR1 SEHNR and CDR2 FQNEAQ (reference sequence). CDR3 in amino acids: CASSLGWRGEQFF. For the CDR3, the DNA is TGTGCCAGCAGCTTAGGTTGGCGCGGTGAGCAGTTCTTC.

This rearrangement joins TRBV5-4 to TRBJ1-3; 8 nucleotides match TRBD1. Trimming took 6 bases from V and 8 from J; bases not matched to a gene: 7. This CDR3 has 13 residues. Germline assignment: CDR1 SGHNT and CDR2 YYREEE (reference sequence). The CDR3 is CASTITGGDTIYF. CDR3 bases: TGTGCCAGCACCATCACAGGGGGAGACACCATATATTTT.

The gene calls are TRBV27 and TRBJ2-1; 14 nucleotides agree with TRBD2. With 5 bases clipped from V and 6 bases from J, the junction kept 6 bases outside the gene matches. CDR3 length: 16 residues. The germline V gene encodes CDR1 MNHEY and CDR2 SMNVEV (reference sequence). The CDR3 reads CASSRSGTSGSNEQFF. The CDR3 region has the DNA TGTGCCAGCAGTCGTTCCGGGACTAGCGGGAGCAATGAGCAGTTCTTC.

The rearrangement uses TRBV15 and TRBJ1-4; weak D call: TRBD1 (5 bases). Looked up from germline, CDR1 is LNHNV and CDR2 is YYDKDF (reference sequence). The CDR3 sequence is 19 residues long. Trimming cost V 1 base and J 0 bases, with 18 bases left between them. The CDR3 DNA reads as TGTGCCACCAGCAGAGTGGCTCTGGGGACTTCTGCAACTAATGAAAAACTGTTTTTT. Its translation: CATSRVALGTSATNEKLFF.

The chain combines TRBV7-9 with TRBJ2-7, with D maybe TRBD1 (6 bases). Germline CDR1 and CDR2: SEHNR and FQNEAQ (reference sequence). Trimming pared 5 bases from V and 3 bases from J, leaving 17 bases between. This CDR3 is 15 amino acids long. Here the CDR3 DNA reads TGTGCCAGCAGCCGAGCCGGGACACCGATCTACGAGCAGTACTTC. It specifies CASSRAGTPIYEQYF.

The chain combines TRBV19 with TRBJ1-5; possible D gene TRBD1, 6 bases. Germline-derived CDR1 and CDR2 are LNHDA and SQIVND (reference sequence). V lost 5 bases, J lost 0 bases, and 14 bases lay in between. The CDR3 has 16 amino acids. In nucleotides, the CDR3 is TGTGCCAGTAGTGGCGGGGGCGGGTATAGCAATCAGCCCCAGCATTTT. The encoded protein is CASSGGGGYSNQPQHF. Complete variable domain (other parts from reference TRBV19 and TRBJ1-5): DGGITQSPKYLFRKEGQNVTLSCEQNLNHDAMYWYRQDPGQGLRLIYYSQIVNDFQKGDIAEGYSVSREKKESFPLTVTSAQKNPTAFYLCASSGGGGYSNQPQHFGDGTRLSIL.

The rearrangement joins TRBV18 to TRBJ2-3, with 12 positions matching TRBD2. V was pared by 1 base and J by 3 bases, with 2 bases of the junction left unmatched. Germline V CDR1 and CDR2: KGHSH, LQKENI. CDR3 length: 16 residues. The CDR3 is CASSPLGTSGTDTQYF. In DNA form, the CDR3 reads TGTGCCAGCTCACCACTCGGGACTAGCGGGACAGATACGCAGTATTTT.

The chain has TRBV20-1 and TRBJ2-1; D not certain. This CDR3 region has 10 residues. Trimming removed 5 bases from V and 6 bases from J, with 5 bases in between. Germline loops: CDR1 DFQATT, CDR2 SNEGSKA (reference sequence). CDR3 DNA: TGCAGTGCTTCCATCAATGAGCAGTTCTTC. It specifies CSASINEQFF.

The chain combines TRBV6-6 with TRBJ2-7, with D possibly matching TRBD1 (6 bases). Germline values: CDR1 MNHNY, CDR2 SVGAGI (reference sequence). This CDR3 spans 14 amino acids. The V end was cut by 2 bases, the J end by 2 bases, with 10 bases between. The CDR3, as DNA: TGTGCCAGCAGTTACACACAGGGACCCTACGAGCAGTACTTC. Translated: CASSYTQGPYEQYF.